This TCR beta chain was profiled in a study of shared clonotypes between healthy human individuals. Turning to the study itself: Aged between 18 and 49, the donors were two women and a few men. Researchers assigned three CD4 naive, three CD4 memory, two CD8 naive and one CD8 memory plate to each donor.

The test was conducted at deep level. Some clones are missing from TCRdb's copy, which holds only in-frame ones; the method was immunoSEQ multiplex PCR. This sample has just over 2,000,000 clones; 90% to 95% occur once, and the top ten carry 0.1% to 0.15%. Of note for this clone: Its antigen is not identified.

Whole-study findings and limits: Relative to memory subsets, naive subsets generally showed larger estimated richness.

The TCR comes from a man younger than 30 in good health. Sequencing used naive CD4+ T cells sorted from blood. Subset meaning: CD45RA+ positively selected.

The CDR3 sequence is CASSTTDRISYEQYF. The CDR3 region has the DNA TGTGCCAGCAGCACAACCGACCGGATCTCCTACGAGCAGTACTTC. V gene TRBV7-9 combines with J gene TRBJ2-7; D is ambiguous. The germline V and J ends were trimmed by 5 bases and 0 bases, with 14 bases remaining between them. CDR3 size: 15 residues. The germline V gene encodes CDR1 SEHNR and CDR2 FQNEAQ (reference sequence).